The clone carrying this TCR beta chain showed up just a few times. Its antigen is still unknown. The data belong to a study of T cell repertoires in cytomegalovirus infection. Study-level findings and limits: Based on cumulative public TCR beta family frequency, carriers of CMV plus the relevant HLA were identified.

V was shortened by 3 bases and J by 8 bases, with 11 bases between the two germline ends. The CDR3 sequence is 13 residues long. TCRdb called the reads again in MiXCR, with one record for every CDR3 protein. The sample shows 150,000 to 200,000 distinct CDR3 sequences, 28% of them seen only once. The V call is TRBV12-3 or TRBV12-4, the J call TRBJ2-1, with TRBD2 as a possible D gene (5 bases). The TCR comes from a human donor in good health (CMV status not recorded). Some clones in this sample may be carry-over from other donors' samples. The sequencing input was PBMCs. This CDR3 is CASSFNGEYEQFF. The CDR3 DNA is TGTGCCAGCAGTTTTAACGGGGAGTATGAGCAGTTCTTC.